What follows is one T cell receptor beta chain and its context. Antigen specificity is unknown. The sample is drawn from a study of shared clonotypes between healthy human individuals. Points from the study as a whole: Donor scarcity curtailed the genetic and exposure-history diversity represented herein. Blood was the sole source, and tissue repertoires probably differ. An anticipated effect of sequencing depth on clonotype sharing among donors was recognized.

Sequenced by immunoSEQ multiplex PCR; TCRdb stores in-frame clones only, minus some. The data show about 2 million clones, about 94% seen once. CDR1 MNHNS and CDR2 SASEGT come from the germline V gene. V lost 4 bases, J lost 0 bases, and 7 bases lay in between. This CDR3 spans 13 amino acids. Positive CCR7 selection of CD45RO-negative cells yielded the naive CD8 cells, and terminally differentiated effector memory CD45RA+ cells were excluded. Sequenced material: naive CD8+ T cells sorted from blood. The sequence came from a man younger than 35 in good health. The gene calls are TRBV6-1 and TRBJ2-7; D not resolved. In DNA form, the CDR3 reads TGTGCCAGCAGTGTGGGCTACTCCTACGAGCAGTACTTC. Amino acid sequence: CASSVGYSYEQYF.